This T cell receptor beta chain was recorded in a study of Tregs in tolerant kidney transplant recipients. About the research overall: Sorting of CD4+CD25+CD127- cells followed approximately three-day belatacept mixed lymphocyte reactions, sometimes with approximately 5-day graft donor restimulation. Antibodies separated recipient from donor cells.

The data were produced by immunoSEQ multiplex PCR, yet TCRdb's version contains in-frame clones alone and is incomplete. Among fewer than 20,000 clones, 61% were seen once, and the ten largest hold 2.5% to 3.5%. This clone was recorded a few times. The antigen is unknown. General study findings and limits: The most relevant donor-specific Treg TCRbeta repertoire apparently came from expansion with activated donor B cells. Findings come from small patient numbers and require larger validation.

Germline trimming cut 1 base from V and 5 bases from J; bases unmatched to any gene: 7. Germline CDR1 SNHLY, CDR2 FYNNEI. The CDR3 is 15 residues long. Sequenced input: Tregs from blood cultured with allogeneic cells. The J gene is TRBJ2-5, the V gene TRBV2; TRBD2 agrees at 7 bases. The clonotype originates from a human donor in good health. The CDR3 is CASSEGIAGTETQYF. The CDR3 nucleotides are TGTGCCAGCAGTGAAGGGATAGCGGGCACCGAGACCCAGTACTTC.